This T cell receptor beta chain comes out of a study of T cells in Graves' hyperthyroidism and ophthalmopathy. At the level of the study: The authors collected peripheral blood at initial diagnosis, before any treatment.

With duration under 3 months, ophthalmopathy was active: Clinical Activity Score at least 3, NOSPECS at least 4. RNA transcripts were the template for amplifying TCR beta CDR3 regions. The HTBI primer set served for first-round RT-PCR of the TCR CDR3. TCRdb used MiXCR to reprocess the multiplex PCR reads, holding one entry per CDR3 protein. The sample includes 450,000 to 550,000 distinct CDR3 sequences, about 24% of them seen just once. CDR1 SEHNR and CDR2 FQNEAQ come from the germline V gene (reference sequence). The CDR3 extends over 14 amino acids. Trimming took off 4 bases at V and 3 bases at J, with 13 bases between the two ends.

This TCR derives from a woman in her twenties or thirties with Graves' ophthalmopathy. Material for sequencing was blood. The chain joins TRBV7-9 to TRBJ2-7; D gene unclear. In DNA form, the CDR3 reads TGTGCCAGCAGCTCTCCGAGGAACGGCTACGAGCAGTACTTC. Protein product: CASSSPRNGYEQYF.